Below, 20 T cell receptor beta chains from the same sample are listed, as sequenced in a study of CD8 T cells in ankylosing spondylitis. General study results and limits: It appeared that ankylosing spondylitis blood was characterized by a TCR beta motif of under ten highly homologous variants.

These receptors' antigens are unknown. TCRdb processed the 5' RACE reads anew with MiXCR; each CDR3 protein has one entry. The sample includes roughly 670,000 distinct CDR3 sequences, roughly 19% of them seen just once. The material sequenced was blood, either unsorted or a sorted T cell fraction (not recorded which). These receptors originate from a male donor with ankylosing spondylitis.

This clonotype was found a few times. This chain uses TRBV5-1 with TRBJ2-7; 8 bases are shared with TRBD1. J lost 0 bases, V lost 3 bases, and 8 bases had no gene match. From germline, CDR1 is SGHRS and CDR2 YFSETQ. This CDR3 spans 16 amino acids. The DNA for the CDR3 is TGCGCCAGCAGCTCCAGGACAGGGTTCCCCTCCTACGAGCAGTACTTC. It translates to CASSSRTGFPSYEQYF.

The J gene is TRBJ2-3, the V gene TRBV4-1; weak D call: TRBD2 (7 bases). V was shortened by 0 bases and J by 2 bases, with 9 bases between the two germline ends. The CDR3 contains 15 residues. Germline CDR1 is MGHRA and CDR2 is YSYEKL. CDR3 residues: CASSQEGGATDTQYF. CDR3 nucleotide sequence: TGCGCCAGCAGCCAAGAAGGGGGGGCCACAGATACGCAGTATTTT.

A few counts support this clonotype. This sequence joins TRBV6-5 and TRBJ2-5; D tentatively reads TRBD1 or TRBD2 (5 bases each). The germline V gene encodes CDR1 MNHEY and CDR2 SVGAGI. V lost 2 bases and J 1 base, leaving 11 bases between the germline ends. CDR3 length: 15 amino acids. CDR3 nucleotides: TGTGCCAGCAGTTACACCCAGGGACCCCAAGAGACCCAGTACTTC. Encoded protein: CASSYTQGPQETQYF.

This clonotype has only a few counts. CDR3 residues: CASSLGWTGVYQETQYF. CDR3 coding DNA: TGTGCCAGCAGCTTGGGATGGACAGGGGTCTACCAAGAGACCCAGTACTTC. The rearrangement uses TRBV5-8 and TRBJ2-5; TRBD1 matches at 9 bases. V lost 0 bases and J lost 0; bases outside the gene matches: 6. Germline CDR1 SGHTS, CDR2 YDEGEE. This CDR3 contains 17 residues. Together with reference TRBV5-8 and TRBJ2-5, the CDR3 gives the full variable domain: EAGVTQSPTHLIKTRGQQATLRCSPISGHTSVYWYQQALGLGLQFLLWYDEGEERNRGNFPPRFSGRQFPNYSSELNVNALELEDSALYLCASSLGWTGVYQETQYFGPGTRLLVL.

This clonotype showed up just a few times. This chain links TRBV20-1 with TRBJ1-5, with TRBD1 as a possible D gene (6 bases). Germline lookup yields CDR1 DFQATT and CDR2 SNEGSKA (reference sequence). The CDR3 is 15 amino acids. The germline V and J ends were trimmed by 6 bases and 1 base, with 16 bases remaining between them. CDR3: CSAGGGGISNQPQHF. CDR3 bases: TGCAGTGCCGGAGGGGGGGGGATAAGCAATCAGCCCCAGCATTTT.

This clonotype was observed a handful of times. The rearrangement joins TRBV25-1 to TRBJ2-7; 7 bases match TRBD1. CDR1 is MGHDK, CDR2 SYGVNS, per germline. The V segment lost 3 bases and the J segment 5 bases; nucleotides outside the gene matches: 13. CDR3 length equals 16 residues. CDR3 bases: TGTGCCAGCAGTGACCGCCCCGACAGGGTGAGCGACGAGCAGTACTTC. Its translation is CASSDRPDRVSDEQYF.

In its sample, this clonotype was seen a few times. The chain recombines TRBV28 with TRBJ2-7, with D maybe TRBD2 (6 bases). The CDR3 length is 15 residues. Germline V gene data show CDR1 as MDHEN and CDR2 as SYDVKM. The V end lost 4 bases, the J end lost 6 bases, and 19 bases lay between the germline ends. The CDR3 region is CASSSRGFFSSEQYF. The CDR3 DNA sequence: TGTGCCAGCAGTTCCCGGGGGTTTTTTTCGTCCGAGCAGTACTTC.

The gene calls are TRBV27 and TRBJ1-5; D is perhaps TRBD1 (6 bases). V lost 5 bases, J lost 5 bases, and 13 bases lay in between. Germline CDR1 and CDR2: MNHEY and SMNVEV (reference sequence). The CDR3 runs to 14 residues. The CDR3 region is CASSEDSTYQPQHF. In DNA form, the CDR3 reads TGTGCCAGCAGTGAGGACAGCACCTATCAGCCCCAGCATTTT.

The chain is built from TRBV28 and TRBJ1-1, with TRBD1 matching over 7 bases. Germline V gives CDR1 MDHEN, CDR2 SYDVKM. This CDR3 contains 15 residues. Losses at the gene ends were 6 bases for V and 7 bases for J; bases not matched to a gene: 14. CDR3 DNA: TGTGCCAGCAGCCCTTCGGGCAGGGGGAAAGTTGAAGCTTTCTTT. Amino acids: CASSPSGRGKVEAFF. Based on the CDR3 plus reference TRBV28 and TRBJ1-1, the full variable domain is DVKVTQSSRYLVKRTGEKVFLECVQDMDHENMFWYRQDPGLGLRLIYFSYDVKMKEKGDIPEGYSVSREKKERFSLILESASTNQTSMYLCASSPSGRGKVEAFFGQGTRLTVV.

This clonotype appeared a few times. The chain joins TRBV5-1 to TRBJ1-5, with D possibly matching TRBD1 (5 bases). Germline V gene sequence: CDR1 SGHRS, CDR2 YFSETQ. This CDR3 has 15 residues. Trimming pared 4 bases from V and 0 bases from J, leaving 11 bases between. CDR3 DNA: TGCGCCAGCAGCGCGTCAGGGAATAGCAATCAGCCCCAGCATTTT. This codes for CASSASGNSNQPQHF.

In this sample, this clonotype turned up a few times. The chain carries TRBV19 and TRBJ1-2, with a tentative D call TRBD1 (6 bases). The CDR3 extends over 14 amino acids. Germline-derived CDR1 and CDR2 are LNHDA and SQIVND (reference sequence). The V gene lost 3 bases and the J gene lost 3 bases, with 11 bases spanning the gap. The CDR3: CASSISDSYYGYTF. CDR3 nucleotides: TGTGCCAGTAGTATCTCGGACAGCTACTATGGCTACACCTTC.

This clonotype occurred a few times. The V call is TRBV5-1, the J call TRBJ2-5; TRBD1 or TRBD2 may be the D gene (7 bases each). The CDR3 consists of 15 residues. V lost 7 bases, J lost 1 base, and 17 bases lay in between. Germline V CDR1 and CDR2: SGHRS, YFSETQ. The CDR3 protein is CASSRGDSFQETQYF. CDR3 nucleotide sequence: TGCGCCAGCTCCCGGGGGGACAGCTTCCAAGAGACCCAGTACTTC.

The gene calls are TRBV7-3 and TRBJ2-1; D tentatively fits TRBD1 or TRBD2 (5 bases each). The germline V gene has CDR1 SGHTA and CDR2 FQGTGA. There are 14 residues in the CDR3. V was shortened by 2 bases and J by 6 bases, with 11 bases between the two germline ends. CDR3 bases: TGTGCCAGCAGCTTACGGGGCGGAACCAATGAGCAGTTCTTC. Residues: CASSLRGGTNEQFF.

This clonotype was picked up a small number of times. This chain links TRBV7-9 with TRBJ2-3; D unclear. V lost 1 base and J 4 bases, leaving 9 bases between the germline ends. CDR1 SEHNR and CDR2 FQNEAQ come from the germline V gene (reference sequence). The CDR3 loop spans 14 amino acids. Here the CDR3 DNA reads TGTGCCAGCAGCTTAGGCGTCAGCGCAGATACGCAGTATTTT. Encoded protein: CASSLGVSADTQYF.

This clonotype was detected a few times. A read error may produce the germline difference seen at one junction end. This sequence joins TRBV2 and TRBJ2-7; 9 bases map to TRBD2. The CDR3 is made up of 12 amino acids. Germline V gene data show CDR1 as SNHLY and CDR2 as FYNNEI. The CDR3 region is CASSERPSGTHF. Written as DNA, the CDR3 is TGTGCCAGCAGTGAACGGCCTAGCGGGACCCACTTC.

This clonotype was observed a handful of times. As DNA, the CDR3 is TGTGCCAGCAGTAAAACCGGGACAGGGGCCTACGAGCAGTACTTC. This gives the protein CASSKTGTGAYEQYF. The chain is built from TRBV7-2 and TRBJ2-7, with 10 bases fitting TRBD1. The germline V gene encodes CDR1 SGHTA and CDR2 FQGNSA. This CDR3 contains 15 residues. J lost 2 bases, V lost 6 bases, and 7 bases had no gene match.

The chain recombines TRBV11-2 with TRBJ2-3; 12 bases fit TRBD2. The CDR3 has 18 residues. Looked up from germline, CDR1 is SGHAT and CDR2 is FQNNGV. The V and J ends lost 6 bases and 0 bases, in that order; junction bases with no gene match: 10. This CDR3 reads CASSSPGLAGASTDTQYF. The CDR3, as DNA: TGTGCCAGCAGTTCACCGGGACTAGCGGGTGCTAGCACAGATACGCAGTATTTT.

The V and J genes are TRBV20-1 and TRBJ2-5; 10 nucleotides align to TRBD2. There are 13 residues in the CDR3. Germline loops: CDR1 DFQATT, CDR2 SNEGSKA (reference sequence). J gave up 5 bases and V 3 bases, and 3 bases lay outside the gene matches. The CDR3 protein is CSARGGLAETQYF. The CDR3 DNA sequence: TGCAGTGCTAGGGGGGGACTAGCGGAGACCCAGTACTTC.

This chain uses TRBV12-3 or TRBV12-4 with TRBJ2-1, with no clear D. Trimming removed 3 bases from V and 2 bases from J, with 17 bases in between. CDR3 length: 17 amino acids. The CDR3 DNA follows: TGTGCCAGCAGTTTGACTGACCTCGACTCCCCCTACAATGAGCAGTTCTTC. Protein sequence: CASSLTDLDSPYNEQFF.

This clonotype was counted a few times. This CDR3 reads CASSQAGEVYNEQFF. The CDR3, as DNA: TGCGCCAGCAGCCAAGCGGGAGAGGTCTACAATGAGCAGTTCTTC. The rearrangement links TRBV4-3 to TRBJ2-1; maybe TRBD2 (6 bases). V dropped 1 base and J dropped 3 bases, with 10 bases sitting between them. CDR1 LGHNA and CDR2 YSLEER come from the germline V gene. This CDR3 comprises 15 residues.